This TCR beta chain emerged from a study of shared clonotypes between healthy human individuals. The CDR3 consists of 18 residues. The germline V gene has CDR1 MDHEN and CDR2 SYDVKM. Trimming left V 3 bases short and J 0 bases short, with 15 bases between. General study points: Compared with clonotypes that all four donors shared, non-shared clonotypes had lower generation probabilities.

Regarding this clone: What it recognizes is unknown.

Clones were read by immunoSEQ multiplex PCR, and TCRdb kept only the in-frame ones, dropping some. The sample contains 2 million to 2.5 million clones, roughly 95% of which appear only once. V is TRBV28 and J is TRBJ2-6; maybe TRBD2 (6 bases). Sequencing was performed on naive CD4+ T cells sorted from blood. Regarding subset: CD45RA+ positively selected. The receptor was isolated from a man younger than 35 in good health. The CDR3 bases are TGTGCCAGCAGTTTTGGCGGGGTTATCAGCTCTGGGGCCAACGTCCTGACTTTC. Protein: CASSFGGVISSGANVLTF.